One sample yielded the 7 T cell receptor beta chains listed below, sequenced in a study of blood T cell repertoires in COVID-19. Data came from immunoSEQ multiplex PCR; TCRdb stores just in-frame clones and leaves some out. The data hold about 180,000 clones, with approximately 86% observed a single time. Material: peripheral blood. The source is a woman aged 80 or over with active or convalescent COVID-19.

This clone was recorded a few times. CDR3 region: CASSPTKKHDNEQFF. The CDR3 coding sequence is TGTGCCAGCAGCCCCACGAAGAAACACGACAATGAGCAGTTCTTC. This chain uses TRBV7-6 with TRBJ2-1; D remains unclear. Germline V gene lookup returns CDR1 SGHVS and CDR2 FNYEAQ. This CDR3 region has 15 residues. Trimming stripped 5 bases from V and 5 bases from J, with 16 bases between.

This clone has more than one count but fewer than ten. V and J are TRBV3-1 (or the pseudogene TRBV3-2) and TRBJ1-1, with 10 bases that match TRBD1. CDR1 is LGHDT and CDR2 is YNNKEL in the germline V gene (reference sequence). The V segment lost 5 bases and the J segment 3 bases; nucleotides outside the gene matches: 6. The CDR3 has 15 amino acids. The CDR3 reads CASSKRQGADTEAFF. Written as DNA, the CDR3 is TGTGCCAGCAGCAAGCGACAGGGGGCGGACACTGAAGCTTTCTTT.

This clone was seen more than once but under ten times. This rearrangement joins TRBV4-1 to TRBJ2-1; 12 nucleotides match TRBD2. Trimming at V came to 4 bases and at J to 6 bases, leaving 4 bases not matched to a gene. The CDR3 runs 15 residues. In germline, CDR1 is MGHRA, CDR2 YSYEKL. The CDR3 spells CASSPTSGRSNEQFF. The CDR3 region has the DNA TGCGCCAGCAGCCCGACTAGCGGGAGATCCAATGAGCAGTTCTTC.

The V gene is TRBV5-1, the J gene TRBJ1-4, with 9 bases lining up with TRBD1. Germline values: CDR1 SGHRS, CDR2 YFSETQ. The CDR3 contains 15 residues. V lost 0 bases, J lost 7 bases, and 4 bases stayed unmatched. The CDR3 is CASSLETGGREKLFF. The CDR3 DNA is TGCGCCAGCAGCTTGGAGACAGGGGGACGTGAAAAACTGTTTTTT.

V gene TRBV7-8 combines with J gene TRBJ2-1; TRBD2 agrees at 13 bases. Unmatched junction bases numbered 12, after V lost 6 bases and J lost 10 bases. Germline V gene sequence: CDR1 SGHVS, CDR2 FQNEAQ. This CDR3 region has 16 residues. In DNA form, the CDR3 reads TGTGCCAGCAGTATTGGGAGGACTAGCGGGAGCCGGGAGCAGTTCTTC. The encoded protein is CASSIGRTSGSREQFF.

This chain joins TRBV3-1 (or the pseudogene TRBV3-2) and TRBJ1-2; 10 nucleotides match TRBD1. From germline, CDR1 is LGHDT and CDR2 YNNKEL (reference sequence). J lost 4 bases, V lost 4 bases, and 3 bases had no gene match. The CDR3 is made up of 14 amino acids. CDR3 region: CASSLGQGGYGYTF. In DNA, the CDR3 is TGTGCCAGCAGCCTCGGACAGGGGGGCTATGGCTACACCTTC.

The V call is TRBV19, the J call TRBJ2-5, with 7 bases aligning to TRBD1. Looked up from germline, CDR1 is LNHDA and CDR2 is SQIVND (reference sequence). V lost 6 bases, J lost 5 bases, and 15 bases stayed unmatched. The CDR3 loop spans 16 amino acids. The CDR3 DNA reads as TGTGCCAGTAGCCCCGAAGTAGGGGGCAATTGGGAGACCCAGTACTTC. Protein product: CASSPEVGGNWETQYF.